Sequencing of this T cell receptor (beta chain) was carried out in a study of regulatory T cells in long-lasting Graves disease. Study-level points and caveats: New patients shared fewer public clonotypes (about 970) than persistent patients did (more than 2,500).

The TCR beta library used iRepertoire HTBI primers with Arm-PCR amplification of CDR3. TCRdb recomputed calls from the multiplex PCR reads with MiXCR, one row per CDR3 protein. This sample has about 470,000 distinct CDR3 sequences; 20% to 25% occur once, and the top ten carry 7% to 9%. The time point: persistent/refractory GD, antithyroid drugs over 5 years with positive TRAb. The TCR library was prepared using RNA isolated from PBMCs. There are 15 residues in the CDR3. CDR1 KGHDR and CDR2 SFDVKD come from the germline V gene. After removal of 3 bases from V and 12 bases from J, the junction contained 7 bases not matched to a gene. Concerning this clonotype: Its antigen is undetermined.

The gene calls are TRBV24-1 and TRBJ2-6, with TRBD1 identical over 10 bases. This sequence was found in a female donor with Graves disease. The sample consisted of peripheral blood mononuclear cells (PBMCs), taken when the disease was refractory, from a patient treated with antithyroid drugs. CDR3 bases: TGTGCCACCAGTGATACGGGACAGGGGATACCCGTCCTGACTTTC. Amino acids: CATSDTGQGIPVLTF.